Described below is a single TCR beta chain sequence and its context. The CDR3 is made up of 16 amino acids. V shed 7 bases and J shed 0 bases, with 13 bases lying between them. Germline V gene lookup returns CDR1 MDHEN and CDR2 SYDVKM. The data belong to a study of T cells in Graves' hyperthyroidism and ophthalmopathy. Researchers took RNA transcripts and amplified the TCR beta CDR3 regions from them. Primed by the HTBI set, a first-round RT-PCR was run on the TCR CDR3. TCRdb reprocessed the multiplex PCR reads via MiXCR and lists one record per CDR3 protein. The sample has more than 500,000 distinct CDR3 sequences, 40% to 50% seen once.

The sequenced sample was peripheral blood or thyroid tissue (not recorded which). This sequence was found in an adult woman with Graves' disease, either hyperthyroidism or ophthalmopathy (not recorded which). The chain employs TRBV28 and TRBJ1-6; D unresolved. The CDR3 spells CASTDRTSSYNSPLHF. Written as DNA, the CDR3 is TGTGCCAGCACGGACCGGACGAGCTCCTATAATTCACCCCTCCACTTT. The full variable domain, in which reference TRBV28 and TRBJ1-6 provide the parts outside the CDR3, is DVKVTQSSRYLVKRTGEKVFLECVQDMDHENMFWYRQDPGLGLRLIYFSYDVKMKEKGDIPEGYSVSREKKERFSLILESASTNQTSMYLCASTDRTSSYNSPLHFGNGTRLTVT.